This section outlines one T cell receptor (beta chain) sequence together with its context. The CDR3 covers 15 residues. From germline, CDR1 is SGHAT and CDR2 FQNNGV. Trimming took off 5 bases at V and 1 base at J, with 14 bases between the two ends. The entry originates in a study of technical replicates of blood from a few donors. Clones were sequenced by immunoSEQ multiplex PCR, and TCRdb holds only the in-frame ones, with some missing. The table lists some 77,000 clones, around nine tenths of them singletons, with approximately 0.4% in the top ten. This chain links TRBV11-2 with TRBJ1-1; a weak D match, TRBD1 (5 bases). Sequencing was carried out using T cells isolated from PBMCs. The receptor's source is a human donor in good health. The CDR3 sequence is CASSGIQDQNTEAFF. CDR3 DNA sequence: TGTGCCAGCAGCGGGATACAGGACCAGAACACTGAAGCTTTCTTT.